The 10 T cell receptor beta chains presented below share a single source sample, sequenced in a study of T cells in Graves' hyperthyroidism and ophthalmopathy. Researchers amplified the TCR beta CDR3 regions from RNA transcripts. In the first-round RT-PCR of the TCR CDR3, the HTBI primer set was used. TCRdb re-called the multiplex PCR reads with MiXCR, one entry per CDR3 protein. The table has over 350,000 distinct CDR3 sequences, around a sixth seen once. Sequencing was carried out using blood. The receptors come from a young man with Graves' ophthalmopathy.

At least ten counts were recorded for this clonotype. The chain links TRBV11-2 to TRBJ2-1, with 9 bases lining up with TRBD2. This CDR3 contains 17 residues. With 2 bases clipped from V and 7 bases from J, the junction kept 12 bases outside the gene matches. Germline V gives CDR1 SGHAT, CDR2 FQNNGV. The CDR3 here is CASSLWVAGEKGNEQFF. The CDR3 nucleotides are TGTGCCAGCAGCTTATGGGTAGCGGGAGAAAAGGGTAATGAGCAGTTCTTC.

The chain employs TRBV5-1 and TRBJ2-7; no clear D. The CDR3 length is 14 residues. Germline assignment: CDR1 SGHRS and CDR2 YFSETQ. Trimming cost V 0 bases and J 2 bases, with 9 bases left between them. The CDR3 loop reads CASSLDSPPYEQYF. DNA for the CDR3: TGCGCCAGCAGCTTGGACAGCCCGCCCTACGAGCAGTACTTC.

The chain uses TRBV2 and TRBJ1-5, with 10 bases fitting TRBD1. The CDR3 is 16 amino acids. Germline CDR1 SNHLY, CDR2 FYNNEI. V dropped 6 bases and J dropped 2; count of bases not matched to a gene: 7. The CDR3 region is CASRAETGGGNQPQHF. CDR3 nucleotides: TGTGCCAGCAGAGCCGAGACAGGGGGCGGCAATCAGCCCCAGCATTTT.

J is TRBJ1-3 and V is TRBV20-1; the match to TRBD1 covers 10 bases. Germline trimming cut 0 bases from V and 4 bases from J; bases unmatched to any gene: 3. Germline V gives CDR1 DFQATT, CDR2 SNEGSKA (reference sequence). The CDR3 is 15 amino acids. The chain's CDR3 is CSARDSTGGGNTIYF. CDR3 coding DNA: TGCAGTGCTAGAGACTCGACAGGGGGCGGAAACACCATATATTTT.

In its sample, this clonotype was seen a few times. The rearrangement uses TRBV6-1 and TRBJ1-5; D perhaps matches TRBD1 (5 bases). Germline CDR1 and CDR2: MNHNS and SASEGT. Trimming stripped 8 bases from V and 5 bases from J, with 13 bases between. This CDR3 is built from 13 residues. The chain's CDR3 is CASGGGMDQPQHF. The DNA for the CDR3 is TGTGCCAGCGGGGGAGGGATGGATCAGCCCCAGCATTTT.

Worth noting for this clonotype: A junction boundary mismatches the germline segment, possibly from a read error. The chain links TRBV2 to TRBJ2-2; 9 bases are shared with TRBD1. The V gene's germline CDR1 is SNHLY and CDR2 FYNNEI. The CDR3 consists of 16 residues. This CDR3 is CASREGGQGWGGELFF. The CDR3 nucleotides are TGTGCCAGCAGGGAAGGGGGACAGGGTTGGGGCGGGGAGCTGTTTTTT.

The chain has TRBV7-2 and TRBJ2-3; TRBD2 agrees at 12 bases. CDR3 length equals 15 residues. The germline CDR1 and CDR2 sequences are SGHTA and FQGNSA. J was trimmed by 4 bases and V by 5 bases; bases with no gene match: 4. CDR3 in amino acids: CASSPSGGGADTQYF. The CDR3 DNA reads as TGTGCCAGCAGCCCTAGCGGGGGGGGGGCAGATACGCAGTATTTT.

As concerns this clonotype: It may be a read error: a sequence one base away is much more abundant. This chain uses TRBV7-3 with TRBJ2-3, with 8 bases matching TRBD1. The CDR3 runs to 15 residues. Germline lookup yields CDR1 SGHTA and CDR2 FQGTGA. CDR3 nucleotides: TGTGTCAGCAGCTTATCAGGGGGCGACACAGATACGCAGTATTTT. It codes for CVSSLSGGDTDTQYF.

This clonotype was counted at least ten times. The chain couples TRBV20-1 to TRBJ2-5; D may correspond to TRBD1 or TRBD2 (5 bases each). This CDR3 comprises 12 residues. Germline V CDR1 and CDR2: DFQATT, SNEGSKA (reference sequence). Trimming removed 5 bases at V and 9 bases at J, with 16 bases between. CDR3 residues: CSAPGPDAAQYF. In DNA form, the CDR3 reads TGCAGTGCTCCGGGGCCCGACGCGGCCCAGTACTTC.

This clonotype was counted a few times. The chain couples TRBV11-3 to TRBJ1-3, with D maybe TRBD1 (5 bases). The CDR3 is made up of 13 amino acids. Trimming cost V 1 base and J 8 bases, with 9 bases left between them. The germline V gene encodes CDR1 SGHNT and CDR2 YENEEA. The CDR3 sequence: CASSLVQEDTIYF. In DNA form, the CDR3 reads TGTGCCAGCAGCTTAGTACAGGAAGACACCATATATTTT.